The 19 T cell receptor beta chains in this list originate from one sample, sequenced in a study of blood T cell repertoires in COVID-19 (dated by TCRdb to the early 2020s). Receptor amplification or capture employed the immunoSEQ multiplex PCR assay. TCRdb took this table from immuneACCESS and kept in-frame rearrangements with V and J called. Such tables lack part of the clones; where checked against another copy, unresolved V genes explain under half of the gap, and the rest is unexplained. The sample table shows roughly 100,000 clones, and roughly 87% are seen once. The ten largest make up around 3.1% of the sample. Sequenced sample: peripheral blood. The source is a man in his forties or fifties in a cohort sampled during active COVID-19.

CDR3 coding DNA: TGTGCCAGCAGCCAAGAACCCTCTGCGGAGCAGTTCTTC. This codes for CASSQEPSAEQFF. This chain connects TRBV4-2 to TRBJ2-1; D ambiguous. The length of the CDR3 is 13 residues. The V end lost 0 bases, the J end lost 10 bases, and 10 bases lay between the germline ends. Per the germline V gene, CDR1 is LGHNA and CDR2 is YNFKEQ.

Only a few counts were recorded for this clone. The chain couples TRBV19 to TRBJ1-3, with unresolved D. CDR1 and CDR2 from the germline V gene are LNHDA and SQIVND (reference sequence). V lost 10 bases and J lost 4, with 11 bases in between. This CDR3 is 12 amino acids long. CDR3 nucleotide sequence: TGTGCCACCACGGGGTCCGGAAACACCATATATTTT. Protein product: CATTGSGNTIYF.

This clone was seen more than once but under ten times. In DNA, the CDR3 is TGTGCCAGCAGCTTACGTTTGCGGGGGAGAATGGAGACCCAGTACTTC. Its protein product is CASSLRLRGRMETQYF. The V call is TRBV7-6, the J call TRBJ2-5, with TRBD2 matching 7 bases. Unmatched junction bases numbered 11, after V lost 2 bases and J lost 5 bases. CDR1 is SGHVS and CDR2 is FNYEAQ in the germline V gene. This CDR3 region has 16 residues.

CDR3 in DNA: TGCGCCAGCAGCTTGGCGCAGGGGCAGAATTCACCCCTCCACTTT. This sequence encodes CASSLAQGQNSPLHF. The rearrangement uses TRBV5-1 and TRBJ1-6; TRBD1 might be the D (6 bases). The CDR3 consists of 15 residues. Trimming took 0 bases from V and 7 from J, leaving 11 bases between them. Per germline, CDR1 SGHRS and CDR2 YFSETQ.

CDR3 residues: CASSAQRPGQGGSGYTF. The CDR3 coding sequence is TGTGCCAGCAGCGCCCAGAGGCCCGGACAGGGGGGATCTGGCTACACCTTC. The chain is built from TRBV9 and TRBJ1-2; 10 bases align to TRBD1. The CDR3 consists of 17 residues. CDR1 and CDR2 from the germline V gene are SGDLS and YYNGEE. Trimming removed 3 bases from V and 7 bases from J; junction bases left unmatched: 15.

The gene calls are TRBV25-1 and TRBJ1-3, with D possibly TRBD1 on 6 matching bases. The CDR3 length is 14 residues. The V end was cut by 6 bases, the J end by 0 bases, with 9 bases between. The germline gives CDR1 MGHDK, CDR2 SYGVNS. DNA for the CDR3: TGTGCCAGCAGCCGGACAGTCTCTGGAAACACCATATATTTT. It specifies CASSRTVSGNTIYF.

The V gene is TRBV29-1, the J gene TRBJ2-7; the match to TRBD1 covers 8 bases. Germline CDR1 SQVTM, CDR2 ANQGSEA. The CDR3 is made up of 18 amino acids. The V segment lost 6 bases and the J segment 3 bases; nucleotides outside the gene matches: 22. The CDR3 DNA sequence: TGCAGCGTCCAGCCCGCCGGAAAACGGGACAGGATAATCTACGAGCAGTACGTC. Protein sequence: CSVQPAGKRDRIIYEQYV.

The chain uses TRBV6-6 and TRBJ2-1, with D unresolved. V lost 0 bases to trimming and J lost 4 bases, with 4 bases between them. Germline V gene sequence: CDR1 MNHNY, CDR2 SVGAGI (reference sequence). The CDR3 has 13 amino acids. CDR3 sequence (DNA): TGTGCCAGCAGTTACTCGACTTACAATGAGCAGTTCTTC. Translation: CASSYSTYNEQFF.

V gene TRBV29-1 combines with J gene TRBJ2-3; possible D gene TRBD1, 5 bases. Trimming took off 3 bases at V and 6 bases at J, with 13 bases between the two ends. Germline CDR1 SQVTM, CDR2 ANQGSEA. This CDR3 has 13 residues. This chain's CDR3 is CSVDQGLPDTQYF. The CDR3 coding sequence is TGCAGCGTTGACCAGGGATTACCGGATACGCAGTATTTT.

The V and J genes are TRBV18 and TRBJ2-6; 8 nucleotides match TRBD1. Trimming removed 3 bases from V and 0 bases from J; junction bases left unmatched: 4. Germline loops: CDR1 KGHSH, CDR2 LQKENI. CDR3 length: 17 amino acids. In DNA form, the CDR3 reads TGTGCCAGCTCACCTGGACAGGGAAACTCTGGGGCCAACGTCCTGACTTTC. Residues: CASSPGQGNSGANVLTF.

The chain carries TRBV6-5 and TRBJ1-2, with D unclear. CDR3 length: 13 amino acids. Germline CDR1 reads MNHEY; CDR2 reads SVGAGI. V shed 2 bases and J shed 7 bases, with 11 bases lying between them. Here the CDR3 reads CASSYSNGIGYTF. The CDR3 DNA sequence: TGTGCCAGCAGTTACAGCAATGGTATTGGCTACACCTTC.

The rearrangement joins TRBV12-3 or TRBV12-4 to TRBJ2-2; a weak D match, TRBD1 (5 bases). This CDR3 is 13 amino acids long. The V end was cut by 8 bases, the J end by 4 bases, with 11 bases between. The CDR3 reads CASGVTATGELFF. The CDR3, as DNA: TGTGCCAGCGGAGTGACAGCCACCGGGGAGCTGTTTTTT.

This clone was observed once. CDR3 residues: CASSDGQGQYQPQHF. CDR3 in DNA: TGTGCCAGCAGTGATGGGCAGGGGCAGTATCAGCCCCAGCATTTT. The rearrangement links TRBV2 to TRBJ1-5; tentatively, D is TRBD1 (6 bases). The CDR3 is 15 amino acids. Germline V CDR1 and CDR2: SNHLY, FYNNEI. V lost 3 bases and J lost 5, with 14 bases in between.

This chain uses TRBV18 with TRBJ2-3, with D unclear. Germline V gives CDR1 KGHSH, CDR2 LQKENI. The ends were cut back, 1 base at V and 0 bases at J, with 11 bases in the middle. The CDR3 is 16 residues long. The CDR3 bases are TGTGCCAGCTCACCACGAACAGACACTAGCACAGATACGCAGTATTTT. This encodes CASSPRTDTSTDTQYF.

The V gene is TRBV28, the J gene TRBJ1-1; D is uncertain. In germline, CDR1 is MDHEN, CDR2 SYDVKM. V lost 7 bases to trimming and J lost 1 base, with 10 bases between them. The CDR3 runs to 13 residues. The CDR3 reads CASNSPWNTEAFF. The CDR3 nucleotides are TGTGCCAGCAACTCCCCCTGGAACACTGAAGCTTTCTTT.

The CDR3: CASSEAGESAFF. CDR3 DNA sequence: TGTGCCAGCAGTGAAGCCGGGGAGAGCGCTTTCTTT. The chain joins TRBV6-1 to TRBJ1-1; D ambiguous. Germline V lookup: CDR1 MNHNS, CDR2 SASEGT. The CDR3 contains 12 residues. V lost 0 bases and J 11 bases, leaving 10 bases between the germline ends.

This clone was recorded once. J is TRBJ2-3 and V is TRBV5-6; no clear D. The germline gives CDR1 SGHDT, CDR2 YYEEEE. The CDR3 spans 14 residues. The V end was cut by 4 bases, the J end by 0 bases, with 9 bases between. CDR3 sequence (DNA): TGTGCCAGCAGCCTTAAAAGCAGCACAGATACGCAGTATTTT. It translates to CASSLKSSTDTQYF.

The chain combines TRBV19 with TRBJ2-1; no clear D. CDR1 and CDR2 from the germline V gene are LNHDA and SQIVND (reference sequence). CDR3 length: 15 residues. V lost 3 bases and J 4 bases, leaving 13 bases between the germline ends. The CDR3 DNA follows: TGTGCCAGTAGTATCAGTTCCTCACATTACAATGAGCAGTTCTTC. Protein product: CASSISSSHYNEQFF.

The chain recombines TRBV2 with TRBJ1-6; 7 nucleotides agree with TRBD1. Trimming removed 6 bases from V and 5 bases from J; junction bases left unmatched: 7. This CDR3 spans 15 amino acids. Germline lookup yields CDR1 SNHLY and CDR2 FYNNEI. This CDR3 reads CASRAGTANNSPLHF. The CDR3 nucleotides read TGTGCCAGCAGGGCCGGGACAGCCAATAATTCACCCCTCCACTTT.